This TCR beta chain was sequenced during a study of shared T cell receptors in the human thymus. V lost 1 base, J lost 5 bases, and 14 bases lay in between. There are 15 residues in the CDR3. Germline CDR1 SGHDN, CDR2 FVKESK. This table comes from immunoSEQ multiplex PCR, and its TCRdb copy is limited to in-frame clones, with some not included. The repertoire holds roughly 500,000 clones, with more than 75% as singletons. The same data also contributed to another study, on human thymus T cells. That study adds: Related reports documented highly overlapping thymic repertoires among unrelated individuals.

This TCR came from a boy younger than two with a congenital heart defect. The source material was thymocytes. This chain joins TRBV14 and TRBJ1-1, with D unclear. CDR3 DNA sequence: TGTGCCAGCAGCCAAGCATATAGGGAGGGAACTGAAGCTTTCTTT. Translation: CASSQAYREGTEAFF.